These 7 T cell receptor beta chains were all obtained from the same sample, sequenced in a study of vaccination and CD4 T cells after COVID-19. Treatment denoted: 10-day PBMC culture with coronavirus spike peptide pools or control peptides (ViraFEST assay). Gathering of the CD4+ T cells, from the unexposed donor, took place before the COVID-19 pandemic (2011-2018). Antigen specificity for these receptors is unknown. Sequence data for DNA of cultured CD4+ T cells were generated by the Oncomine TCR Beta short-read assay. TCRdb passed the PCR reads through MiXCR, listing each CDR3 protein once. Of approximately 3,400 distinct CDR3 sequences in the sample, around 24% were seen once. The specimen sequenced was CD4+ T cells from blood, cultured in vitro. All receptors derive from a human donor in good health.

The rearrangement joins TRBV20-1 to TRBJ2-5; D possibly corresponds to TRBD1 (5 bases). This CDR3 has 12 amino acids. Trimming stripped 4 bases from V and 2 bases from J, with 8 bases between. Germline-derived CDR1 and CDR2 are DFQATT and SNEGSKA (reference sequence). The CDR3 bases are TGCAGTGCTACGGCAGGGCAAGAGACCCAGTACTTC. Encoded protein: CSATAGQETQYF.

This clonotype has a handful of counts. This sequence joins TRBV20-1 and TRBJ2-2, with TRBD2 identical over 7 bases. Trimming took 3 bases from V and 3 from J; bases not matched to a gene: 4. CDR1 is DFQATT, CDR2 SNEGSKA, per germline (reference sequence). This CDR3 has 14 amino acids. The CDR3 reads CSARSGIDTGELFF. The CDR3 DNA sequence: TGCAGTGCTAGGAGCGGGATAGACACCGGGGAGCTGTTTTTT.

This clonotype was observed a few times. The rearrangement joins TRBV5-4 to TRBJ2-7, with 14 bases that match TRBD2. The germline CDR1 and CDR2 sequences are SGHNT and YYREEE (reference sequence). CDR3 length: 17 residues. Losses at the gene ends were 4 bases for V and 0 bases for J; bases not matched to a gene: 6. The CDR3 DNA reads TGTGCCAGCAGCCGGACTAGCGGGGGGCACGACTCCTACGAGCAGTACTTC. Its translation: CASSRTSGGHDSYEQYF.

The chain recombines TRBV20-1 with TRBJ2-5; D ambiguous. In germline, CDR1 is DFQATT, CDR2 SNEGSKA (reference sequence). The length of the CDR3 is 14 residues. V was clipped by 3 bases and J by 5 bases, with 16 bases between them. This CDR3 is CSASGRIMIETQYF. The CDR3 nucleotides read TGCAGTGCTAGCGGGCGGATCATGATTGAGACCCAGTACTTC.

The rearrangement joins TRBV6-1 to TRBJ2-7, with D hard to call. V was cut by 8 bases and J by 4 bases, with 12 bases left in between. CDR1 and CDR2 from the germline V gene are MNHNS and SASEGT. CDR3 size: 12 residues. The chain's CDR3 is CASGITLYEQYF. The CDR3 bases are TGTGCCAGCGGCATCACACTTTACGAGCAGTACTTC.

This clonotype was recorded a few times. The rearrangement links TRBV5-7 to TRBJ2-5, with D unresolved. TRBV5-7 is treated as an ORF (open reading frame) with a function not yet certain. V was pared by 1 base and J by 5 bases, with 18 bases between. CDR3 size: 16 residues. The CDR3 nucleotides read TGTGCCAGCAGCTTGCCCTTCAGGCAACTTGGCGAGACCCAGTACTTC. This translates into CASSLPFRQLGETQYF.

The sample holds a few counts of this clonotype. The rearrangement uses TRBV5-8 and TRBJ1-5; D gene uncertain. The ends were cut back, 3 bases at V and 1 base at J, with 8 bases in the middle. There are 14 residues in the CDR3. The germline V gene encodes CDR1 SGHTS and CDR2 YDEGEE. CDR3 in DNA: TGTGCCAGCAGCTGGCGGCAGAGCAATCAGCCCCAGCATTTT. Translation gives CASSWRQSNQPQHF. Looking up the rest from reference TRBV5-8 and TRBJ1-5 gives the full variable domain: EAGVTQSPTHLIKTRGQQATLRCSPISGHTSVYWYQQALGLGLQFLLWYDEGEERNRGNFPPRFSGRQFPNYSSELNVNALELEDSALYLCASSWRQSNQPQHFGDGTRLSIL.